This TCR beta chain is from a study of shared clonotypes between healthy human individuals. Broader study findings: Tissues were not sampled, only blood, and their repertoires likely differ. The four-donor shared clonotypes exceeded non-shared clonotypes in generation probability, with non-shared ones scoring lower. Generally, naive subsets came out with larger estimated richness than memory subsets.

Sequencing was performed with immunoSEQ multiplex PCR; in TCRdb, only in-frame clones are kept and a portion is missing. The repertoire consists of about 2,200,000 clones, with more than 85% occurring once and the leading ten covering about 1.5%. Comments on this clone: Its target is not known.

CD45RO-negative, CCR7-selected cells formed the naive CD8 fraction, which excluded terminally differentiated effector memory CD45RA+ cells. Recent acute infections and vaccinations were absent in the healthy HIV-negative adult donors. The source material was naive CD8+ T cells from PBMCs. This sequence was found in a man younger than 30 in good health. Some clones in this sample may be carry-over from other donors' samples.

CDR3 nucleotide sequence: TGTGCCAGCAGTGACCGTTGGGGGGCTGGGGCCAACGTCCTGACTTTC. This translates into CASSDRWGAGANVLTF. This sequence joins TRBV2 and TRBJ2-6, with a weak D call TRBD2 (6 bases). The CDR3 contains 16 residues. Trimming cost V 3 bases and J 2 bases, with 11 bases left between them. Germline CDR1 is SNHLY and CDR2 is FYNNEI.